One and the same sample provided the 27 T cell receptor beta chains below, sequenced in a study of T-cell reconstitution after alpha-beta-depleted transplantation in children. Unique molecular identifiers were built into the TCRbeta library. Via MiXCR, TCRdb re-called the PCR reads, giving one row per CDR3 protein. The sample consists of a few hundred thousand distinct CDR3 sequences, roughly 30% of them appearing once. Material: PBMCs, obtained before TCRalphabeta/CD19-depleted stem cell transplant. Receptors originate from a boy under two years old with Wiskott-Aldrich syndrome, due to receive a stem cell transplant.

This clonotype was detected a few times. The rearrangement joins TRBV20-1 to TRBJ2-1; D is ambiguous. This CDR3 contains 16 residues. V lost 1 base to trimming and J lost 0 bases, with 13 bases between them. CDR1 DFQATT and CDR2 SNEGSKA come from the germline V gene (reference sequence). The chain's CDR3 is CSARVGSSISYNEQFF. CDR3 DNA: TGCAGTGCTAGAGTGGGTAGTTCCATCTCCTACAATGAGCAGTTCTTC.

This clonotype has just a few counts. V usage is TRBV28 and J usage is TRBJ2-3, with 9 positions matching TRBD2. Germline CDR1 is MDHEN and CDR2 is SYDVKM. V shed 0 bases and J 6 bases; nucleotides not matched to a gene: 1. The length of the CDR3 is 14 residues. CDR3 coding DNA: TGTGCCAGCAGTTTATGGCGGGAGGGGGATACGCAGTATTTT. Translating it yields CASSLWREGDTQYF.

This clonotype has just a few counts. The gene calls are TRBV5-1 and TRBJ1-1; tentatively, D is TRBD1 (5 bases). This CDR3 comprises 14 residues. Trimming took 3 bases from V and 0 from J, leaving 9 bases between them. Germline-derived CDR1 and CDR2 are SGHRS and YFSETQ. The CDR3 DNA sequence: TGCGCCAGCAGCTCGGGACTGATGAACACTGAAGCTTTCTTT. Protein sequence: CASSSGLMNTEAFF.

The J gene is TRBJ2-3, the V gene TRBV14, with D possibly being TRBD2 (5 bases). CDR3 length: 14 amino acids. V was shortened by 1 base and J by 4 bases, with 9 bases between the two germline ends. In germline, CDR1 is SGHDN, CDR2 FVKESK. Here the CDR3 reads CASSQAERSDTQYF. DNA for the CDR3: TGTGCCAGCAGCCAAGCGGAGCGGTCAGATACGCAGTATTTT. The entire variable domain, with the rest obtained from reference TRBV14 and TRBJ2-3, is as follows: EAGVTQFPSHSVIEKGQTVTLRCDPISGHDNLYWYRRVMGKEIKFLLHFVKESKQDESGMPNNRFLAERTGGTYSTLKVQPAELEDSGVYFCASSQAERSDTQYFGPGTRLTVL.

The chain carries TRBV10-3 and TRBJ2-7; D unclear. With 10 bases removed from V and 3 bases from J, the gap between germline ends came to 13 bases. Germline lookup yields CDR1 ENHRY and CDR2 SYGVKD. This CDR3 comprises 12 residues. CDR3 region: CATAYLDYEQYF. DNA of the CDR3: TGTGCCACGGCGTACCTGGACTACGAGCAGTACTTC.

V and J are TRBV12-3 or TRBV12-4 and TRBJ1-6; D unresolved. This CDR3 contains 13 residues. V shed 2 bases and J shed 13 bases, with 12 bases lying between them. CDR3: CASSLTQEGPLHF. In DNA form, the CDR3 reads TGTGCCAGCAGTTTAACCCAGGAAGGTCCCCTCCACTTT.

The chain recombines TRBV6-1 with TRBJ1-1; 7 positions agree with TRBD1. With 7 bases clipped from V and 5 bases from J, the junction kept 7 bases outside the gene matches. The CDR3 length is 13 residues. CDR1 and CDR2 from the germline V gene are MNHNS and SASEGT. The CDR3 protein is CASTRQGGTEAFF. The CDR3 nucleotides read TGTGCCAGCACCCGACAGGGAGGGACTGAAGCTTTCTTT.

The CDR3 is CASSLRQGEEKLFF. CDR3 nucleotide sequence: TGTGCCAGCAGCCTCAGACAGGGCGAGGAAAAACTGTTTTTT. The V gene is TRBV14, the J gene TRBJ1-4, with 7 bases fitting TRBD1. CDR1 SGHDN and CDR2 FVKESK come from the germline V gene. The CDR3 is made up of 14 amino acids. V trimming: 4 bases; J trimming: 8 bases; junction bases outside the gene matches: 7.

The genes are TRBV20-1 and TRBJ1-4; 7 bases align to TRBD1. Germline-derived CDR1 and CDR2 are DFQATT and SNEGSKA (reference sequence). CDR3 size: 14 residues. Trimming removed 6 bases from V and 3 bases from J; junction bases left unmatched: 7. CDR3 in amino acids: CSAPSGQSNEKLFF. In DNA, the CDR3 is TGCAGTGCGCCCTCGGGACAGTCTAATGAAAAACTGTTTTTT.

This clonotype was observed a few times. The chain employs TRBV5-1 and TRBJ1-1, with D unresolved. The CDR3 covers 13 residues. Germline V gene data show CDR1 as SGHRS and CDR2 as YFSETQ. The V gene lost 4 bases and the J gene lost 8 bases, with 15 bases spanning the gap. The CDR3 here is CASSPPGSNEAFF. The DNA of the CDR3 is TGCGCCAGCAGCCCCCCGGGTTCGAACGAAGCTTTCTTT. The full variable domain, completed using reference TRBV5-1 and TRBJ1-1, is KAGVTQTPRYLIKTRGQQVTLSCSPISGHRSVSWYQQTPGQGLQFLFEYFSETQRNKGNFPGRFSGRQFSNSRSEMNVSTLELGDSALYLCASSPPGSNEAFFGQGTRLTVV.

The rearrangement joins TRBV4-1 to TRBJ2-5; TRBD2 matches 11 bases. J lost 7 bases, V lost 5 bases, and 12 bases had no gene match. The CDR3 totals 16 residues. Germline-derived CDR1 and CDR2 are MGHRA and YSYEKL. Here the CDR3 DNA reads TGCGCCAGCAGCGGGGGAAAGACTAGCGGGATAAGGACCCAGTACTTC. It translates to CASSGGKTSGIRTQYF.

V usage is TRBV11-2 and J usage is TRBJ1-1, with D possibly TRBD1 on 5 matching bases. The germline V gene encodes CDR1 SGHAT and CDR2 FQNNGV. The ends were cut back, 5 bases at V and 11 bases at J, with 15 bases in the middle. This CDR3 comprises 12 residues. CDR3 region: CASSLGQGRAFF. The CDR3 DNA reads as TGTGCCAGCAGCCTAGGGCAGGGACGGGCTTTCTTT.

The chain recombines TRBV28 with TRBJ2-3; D assignment may be TRBD1 or TRBD2 (5 bases each). CDR1 and CDR2 (germline): MDHEN, SYDVKM. The ends were cut back, 2 bases at V and 9 bases at J, with 30 bases in the middle. The CDR3 totals 19 residues. As DNA, the CDR3 is TGTGCCAGCAGTTTAGTGGGGGTGGGGCCGTTCTCGGATACGGGGACGCAGTATTTT. Translated, it gives CASSLVGVGPFSDTGTQYF. The full variable domain, in which reference TRBV28 and TRBJ2-3 provide the parts outside the CDR3, is DVKVTQSSRYLVKRTGEKVFLECVQDMDHENMFWYRQDPGLGLRLIYFSYDVKMKEKGDIPEGYSVSREKKERFSLILESASTNQTSMYLCASSLVGVGPFSDTGTQYFGPGTRLTVL.

The chain joins TRBV18 to TRBJ2-7, with a possible D match to TRBD2 (5 bases). The CDR3 sequence is 14 residues long. Germline-derived CDR1 and CDR2 are KGHSH and LQKENI. V lost 4 bases to trimming and J lost 3 bases, with 13 bases between them. The CDR3: CASSQTPTSYEQYF. The CDR3 DNA is TGTGCCAGCTCACAAACCCCCACTAGCTACGAGCAGTACTTC.

In this sample, this clonotype turned up a few times. The chain employs TRBV20-1 and TRBJ2-5; 10 bases line up with TRBD1. CDR1 and CDR2 from the germline V gene are DFQATT and SNEGSKA (reference sequence). The CDR3 sequence is 13 residues long. Trimming cost V 6 bases and J 2 bases; bases outside gene matches: 3. CDR3 DNA sequence: TGCAGTGCCGGGGACAGGGGACAAGAGACCCAGTACTTC. As protein: CSAGDRGQETQYF.

This chain joins TRBV29-1 and TRBJ2-3; D may match TRBD1 or TRBD2 (5 bases each). V was cut by 4 bases and J by 0 bases, with 11 bases left in between. CDR3 length: 14 residues. The germline gives CDR1 SQVTM, CDR2 ANQGSEA. The CDR3 coding sequence is TGCAGCGTTGTAGGGACCACTAGCACAGATACGCAGTATTTT. Encoded protein: CSVVGTTSTDTQYF.

This clonotype was counted only a few times. The V call is TRBV5-1, the J call TRBJ2-1, with TRBD2 matching over 15 bases. The germline V gene encodes CDR1 SGHRS and CDR2 YFSETQ. With 4 bases clipped from V and 5 bases from J, the junction kept 7 bases outside the gene matches. There are 17 residues in the CDR3. CDR3 loop: CASSMGLAGGRNNEQFF. The CDR3 DNA sequence: TGCGCCAGCAGCATGGGACTAGCGGGAGGCCGGAACAATGAGCAGTTCTTC.

Comment on this clonotype: Mismatch with germline at one junction end may stem from a read error. The chain has TRBV5-1 and TRBJ2-7; TRBD2 agrees at 10 bases. The CDR3 runs to 15 residues. Germline CDR1 SGHRS, CDR2 YFSETQ. The CDR3: CASTLGSSGSGEQYF. CDR3 sequence (DNA): TGCGCCAGCACCTTGGGGTCTAGCGGGAGTGGCGAGCAGTACTTC.

The CDR3 sequence: CASSLAGEVALHF. The DNA for the CDR3 is TGTGCCAGCAGTTTAGCAGGGGAAGTTGCCCTCCACTTT. The chain carries TRBV12-3 or TRBV12-4 and TRBJ1-6, with D possibly TRBD1 on 5 matching bases. V was shortened by 0 bases and J by 14 bases, with 11 bases between the two germline ends. The CDR3 is 13 amino acids.

This sequence joins TRBV29-1 and TRBJ2-3, with TRBD2 matching over 11 bases. Trimming took 3 bases from V and 6 from J; bases not matched to a gene: 2. CDR3 length: 13 residues. In germline, CDR1 is SQVTM, CDR2 ANQGSEA. The CDR3 nucleotides read TGCAGCGTTGACCCTAGCGGGAGGGATACGCAGTATTTT. The encoded protein is CSVDPSGRDTQYF.

The chain recombines TRBV20-1 with TRBJ2-1; a possible D gene is TRBD2 (6 bases). The CDR3 loop spans 14 amino acids. Trimming removed 3 bases from V and 6 bases from J, with 15 bases in between. Germline V gene lookup returns CDR1 DFQATT and CDR2 SNEGSKA (reference sequence). CDR3 loop: CSASKGRITNEQFF. The CDR3 region has the DNA TGCAGTGCTAGTAAAGGGAGGATTACCAATGAGCAGTTCTTC.

This chain links TRBV7-3 with TRBJ2-7, with TRBD1 identical over 11 bases. Trimming at V came to 5 bases and at J to 8 bases, leaving 5 bases not matched to a gene. The CDR3 has 13 amino acids. Germline V gene data show CDR1 as SGHTA and CDR2 as FQGTGA. CDR3 coding DNA: TGTGCCAGCAGCCCATGGACAGGGGGCCAGCAGTACTTC. Protein: CASSPWTGGQQYF. The full variable domain, completed using reference TRBV7-3 and TRBJ2-7, is GAGVSQTPSNKVTEKGKYVELRCDPISGHTALYWYRQSLGQGPEFLIYFQGTGAADDSGLPNDRFFAVRPEGSVSTLKIQRTERGDSAVYLCASSPWTGGQQYFGPGTRLTVT.

This clonotype was observed a handful of times. The chain recombines TRBV11-2 with TRBJ2-3; the match to TRBD2 covers 10 bases. J lost 1 base, V lost 4 bases, and 14 bases had no gene match. Per germline, CDR1 SGHAT and CDR2 FQNNGV. This CDR3 region has 19 residues. The CDR3 DNA reads TGTGCCAGCAGCTCTAGGGGCCCAGCGGGAGGGCGGGGCACAGATACGCAGTATTTT. Translating it yields CASSSRGPAGGRGTDTQYF.

The CDR3 spells CASSIGTRAYEQYF. Written as DNA, the CDR3 is TGTGCCAGCAGCATCGGGACTAGGGCCTACGAGCAGTACTTC. V usage is TRBV9 and J usage is TRBJ2-7, with 8 bases matching TRBD2. V shed 4 bases and J 2 bases; nucleotides not matched to a gene: 5. CDR1 and CDR2 (germline): SGDLS, YYNGEE. CDR3 length equals 14 residues.

This clonotype was counted at least ten times. The rearrangement uses TRBV29-1 and TRBJ2-5; 7 nucleotides line up with TRBD1. Germline V gene lookup returns CDR1 SQVTM and CDR2 ANQGSEA. J lost 1 base, V lost 6 bases, and 2 bases had no gene match. The CDR3 spans 12 residues. The CDR3 sequence: CSVRTGQETQYF. The CDR3 DNA follows: TGCAGCGTGCGGACAGGCCAAGAGACCCAGTACTTC. Combining the CDR3 with reference TRBV29-1 and TRBJ2-5 gives the whole variable domain SAVISQKPSRDICQRGTSLTIQCQVDSQVTMMFWYRQQPGQSLTLIATANQGSEATYESGFVIDKFPISRPNLTFSTLTVSNMSPEDSSIYLCSVRTGQETQYFGPGTRLLVL.

This clonotype was found a few times. The rearrangement joins TRBV4-2 to TRBJ2-7; 7 bases map to TRBD2. The germline V gene has CDR1 LGHNA and CDR2 YNFKEQ. The junction had 7 bases not matched to a gene; V was cut back by 1 base and J by 4 bases. This CDR3 contains 15 residues. The CDR3 bases are TGTGCCAGCAGCCAAGTATCCGGGAGGCAATACGAGCAGTACTTC. Translation gives CASSQVSGRQYEQYF.

This clonotype has just one count. The chain combines TRBV6-2 or TRBV6-3 with TRBJ2-1; TRBD2 agrees at 9 bases. V gave up 3 bases and J gave up 8 bases; unmatched junction bases: 11. The germline CDR1 and CDR2 sequences are MNHEY and SVGEGT. This CDR3 has 16 residues. CDR3 in DNA: TGTGCCAGCAGTTATCCCCCCAGCGGGAGGCTTCATGAGCAGTTCTTC. Translating gives CASSYPPSGRLHEQFF.